The 25 T cell receptor beta chains listed next were all sequenced from one sample in a study of blood T cell repertoires in COVID-19. Sequencing used immunoSEQ multiplex PCR; TCRdb keeps in-frame clones, though not all of them. The data contain roughly 300,000 clones, around nine tenths of them singletons. The sequenced sample consisted of peripheral blood. The receptors derive from a woman aged 30 to 39 with COVID-19, enrolled during active disease.

V is TRBV14 and J is TRBJ2-1; possible D gene TRBD2, 5 bases. With 0 bases removed from V and 8 bases from J, the gap between germline ends came to 8 bases. The CDR3 has 13 amino acids. The germline gives CDR1 SGHDN, CDR2 FVKESK. The CDR3 protein is CASSQDTGYEQFF. DNA for the CDR3: TGTGCCAGCAGCCAAGATACGGGGTATGAGCAGTTCTTC.

V gene TRBV5-1 combines with J gene TRBJ1-4, with 7 nucleotides matching TRBD1. This CDR3 is 18 amino acids long. V shed 4 bases, J shed 5 bases, and the junction held 17 bases outside the gene matches. The V gene's germline CDR1 is SGHRS and CDR2 YFSETQ. CDR3 residues: CASSASGVTGVGNEKLFF. CDR3 bases: TGCGCCAGCAGCGCCAGTGGCGTAACAGGGGTCGGGAATGAAAAACTGTTTTTT.

J is TRBJ1-5 and V is TRBV6-5; no firm D call. Germline V gives CDR1 MNHEY, CDR2 SVGAGI. Trimming cost V 7 bases and J 5 bases, with 12 bases left between them. The CDR3 runs to 13 residues. The CDR3 DNA reads TGTGCCAGCAACATTCTTGTCGATCAGCCCCAGCATTTT. This sequence encodes CASNILVDQPQHF.

The J gene is TRBJ1-1, the V gene TRBV18; D gene unclear. This CDR3 is built from 15 residues. Germline loops: CDR1 KGHSH, CDR2 LQKENI. V lost 1 base and J 0 bases, leaving 9 bases between the germline ends. This CDR3 is CASSPQRGLNTEAFF. CDR3 DNA sequence: TGTGCCAGCTCACCACAGCGGGGTTTGAACACTGAAGCTTTCTTT.

This sequence joins TRBV6-2 or TRBV6-3 and TRBJ1-1; 10 bases align to TRBD1. V dropped 2 bases and J dropped 7; count of bases not matched to a gene: 7. CDR1 is MNHEY, CDR2 SVGEGT, per germline. The length of the CDR3 is 15 residues. CDR3 DNA sequence: TGTGCCAGCAGTTACGCTTCCGGGACAGGGGATGAAGCTTTCTTT. Protein product: CASSYASGTGDEAFF.

This clone was recorded once. Distinct nucleotide sequences in the sample also encode this CDR3. The V gene is TRBV6-5, the J gene TRBJ1-1; TRBD1 might be the D (5 bases). Per germline, CDR1 MNHEY and CDR2 SVGAGI. The CDR3 totals 13 residues. V was clipped by 6 bases and J by 1 base, with 9 bases between them. The CDR3 loop reads CASRWTRNTEAFF. The CDR3 coding sequence is TGTGCCAGCAGATGGACACGGAACACTGAAGCTTTCTTT.

V gene TRBV10-3 combines with J gene TRBJ1-1; D uncertain. The CDR3 contains 13 residues. CDR1 is ENHRY and CDR2 is SYGVKD in the germline V gene. The V and J ends lost 5 bases and 5 bases respectively, with 12 bases between them. CDR3 in amino acids: CAISQPSRTEAFF. The CDR3 nucleotides are TGTGCCATCAGTCAACCTTCTAGAACTGAAGCTTTCTTT.

The genes are TRBV19 and TRBJ1-2; D gene ambiguous. CDR1 LNHDA and CDR2 SQIVND come from the germline V gene (reference sequence). The V end lost 5 bases, the J end lost 4 bases, and 23 bases lay between the germline ends. The CDR3 length is 17 residues. CDR3 sequence (DNA): TGTGCCAGTAGTTCTTCACTGACGGGTCCCAACACCTATGGCTACACCTTC. Its protein is CASSSSLTGPNTYGYTF.

The rearrangement joins TRBV12-3 or TRBV12-4 to TRBJ1-5; D gene ambiguous. The CDR3 runs to 12 residues. V shed 3 bases and J shed 4 bases, with 4 bases lying between them. The chain's CDR3 is CASSFFNQPQHF. In nucleotides, the CDR3 is TGTGCCAGCAGTTTCTTTAATCAGCCCCAGCATTTT.

V is TRBV6-5 and J is TRBJ2-7; TRBD2 matches 7 bases. Trimming took 2 bases from V and 2 from J; bases not matched to a gene: 6. The CDR3 extends over 15 amino acids. Germline V gives CDR1 MNHEY, CDR2 SVGAGI. The CDR3 sequence: CASSYGGVAAYEQYF. The CDR3 DNA is TGTGCCAGCAGTTACGGGGGGGTTGCGGCCTACGAGCAGTACTTC.

This clone was recorded only once. The CDR3 nucleotides are TGTGCCAGCAGACCCTCGGGTAGGGACAAGGAAGCTTTCTTT. It codes for CASRPSGRDKEAFF. The genes are TRBV25-1 and TRBJ1-1, with D perhaps TRBD1 (6 bases). The ends were cut back, 6 bases at V and 8 bases at J, with 19 bases in the middle. Germline V lookup: CDR1 MGHDK, CDR2 SYGVNS. The CDR3 length is 14 residues.

The chain combines TRBV10-3 with TRBJ1-2; 8 bases are shared with TRBD1. Losses at the gene ends were 0 bases for V and 8 bases for J; bases not matched to a gene: 5. The germline gives CDR1 ENHRY, CDR2 SYGVKD. The CDR3 contains 14 residues. In nucleotides, the CDR3 is TGTGCCATCAGTGAGTCCGGACAGGGAAGAGGCTACACCTTC. Protein product: CAISESGQGRGYTF.

V is TRBV6-1 and J is TRBJ1-3; no clear D. V was clipped by 2 bases and J by 3 bases, with 8 bases between them. Germline V lookup: CDR1 MNHNS, CDR2 SASEGT. This CDR3 is built from 14 residues. CDR3 sequence (DNA): TGTGCCAGCAGTGAAAGCGGTGTTGGAAACACCATATATTTT. This codes for CASSESGVGNTIYF.

This clone showed up just once. This chain's CDR3 is CASSSQGGQSYEQYF. In DNA form, the CDR3 reads TGTGCCAGCAGCTCGCAAGGTGGACAGTCCTACGAGCAGTACTTC. This chain connects TRBV7-9 to TRBJ2-7; D may be TRBD1 (6 bases). Germline assignment: CDR1 SEHNR and CDR2 FQNEAQ (reference sequence). V was clipped by 4 bases and J by 1 base, with 14 bases between them. The CDR3 totals 15 residues. Looking up the rest from reference TRBV7-9 and TRBJ2-7 gives the full variable domain: DTGVSQNPRHKITKRGQNVTFRCDPISEHNRLYWYRQTLGQGPEFLTYFQNEAQLEKSRLLSDRFSAERPKGSFSTLEIQRTEQGDSAMYLCASSSQGGQSYEQYFGPGTRLTVT.

The chain has TRBV19 and TRBJ2-3, with TRBD1 matching over 7 bases. CDR1 LNHDA and CDR2 SQIVND come from the germline V gene (reference sequence). V gave up 3 bases and J gave up 0 bases; unmatched junction bases: 9. This CDR3 has 17 amino acids. The CDR3 spells CASSMGPGTESTDTQYF. CDR3 DNA: TGTGCCAGTAGTATGGGGCCCGGGACAGAGAGCACAGATACGCAGTATTTT.

The sample holds one count of this clone. The sample carries other DNA sequences with the same CDR3. The rearrangement links TRBV7-9 to TRBJ1-5; D gene uncertain. CDR1 and CDR2 (germline): SEHNR, FQNEAQ (reference sequence). Trimming left V 5 bases short and J 2 bases short, with 7 bases between. The CDR3 covers 13 residues. For the CDR3, the DNA is TGTGCCAGCAGCCGCGGGGGCAATCAGCCCCAGCATTTT. This codes for CASSRGGNQPQHF.

V and J are TRBV15 and TRBJ1-1; the D is unclear. The V end was cut by 0 bases, the J end by 10 bases, with 12 bases between. Germline V gene lookup returns CDR1 LNHNV and CDR2 YYDKDF (reference sequence). This CDR3 spans 13 amino acids. The CDR3 bases are TGTGCCACCAGCAGAGATGTGGGCAGTCGAGCTTTCTTT. Translation: CATSRDVGSRAFF.

The V call is TRBV7-7, the J call TRBJ2-5; D possibly corresponds to TRBD1 (6 bases). This CDR3 has 13 residues. The germline CDR1 and CDR2 sequences are SSHAT and FNYEAQ (reference sequence). V lost 5 bases and J 4 bases, leaving 11 bases between the germline ends. The CDR3 reads CASSAQGGETQYF. The CDR3 DNA sequence: TGTGCCAGCAGCGCACAGGGTGGAGAGACCCAGTACTTC. The complete variable domain, with remaining parts taken from reference TRBV7-7 and TRBJ2-5, reads GAGVSQSPRYKVTKRGQDVTLRCDPISSHATLYWYQQALGQGPEFLTYFNYEAQPDKSGLPSDRFSAERPEGSISTLTIQRTEQRDSAMYRCASSAQGGETQYFGPGTRLLVL.

The J gene is TRBJ2-3, the V gene TRBV3-1 (or the pseudogene TRBV3-2); D unresolved. Between the trimmed V and J ends, which lost 0 bases and 5 bases, there was a span of 3 bases. The CDR3 has 12 residues. CDR1 and CDR2 (germline): LGHDT, YNNKEL (reference sequence). This chain's CDR3 is CASSQDQDTQYF. The CDR3 coding sequence is TGTGCCAGCAGCCAAGACCAAGATACGCAGTATTTT.

The chain couples TRBV5-1 to TRBJ1-2, with D tentatively TRBD1 (5 bases). V lost 0 bases and J 6 bases, leaving 12 bases between the germline ends. Germline V CDR1 and CDR2: SGHRS, YFSETQ. CDR3 length: 14 amino acids. Written as DNA, the CDR3 is TGCGCCAGCAGCTTGGAGGGGCTAATGGATGGCTACACCTTC. This gives the protein CASSLEGLMDGYTF.

The chain couples TRBV9 to TRBJ1-1; D call uncertain. Looked up from germline, CDR1 is SGDLS and CDR2 is YYNGEE. There are 16 residues in the CDR3. The V gene lost 1 base and the J gene lost 1 base, with 14 bases spanning the gap. The CDR3: CASSVSKEAPNTEAFF. CDR3 nucleotide sequence: TGTGCCAGCAGCGTATCCAAGGAGGCCCCGAACACTGAAGCTTTCTTT.

V gene TRBV7-2 combines with J gene TRBJ2-6; 7 bases are a match to TRBD1. Losses at the gene ends were 5 bases for V and 0 bases for J; bases not matched to a gene: 10. Germline lookup yields CDR1 SGHTA and CDR2 FQGNSA. This CDR3 has 18 amino acids. The CDR3 reads CASSPWDSYYSGANVLTF. The CDR3 DNA sequence: TGTGCCAGCAGCCCTTGGGACAGCTATTACTCTGGGGCCAACGTCCTGACTTTC.

The gene calls are TRBV3-1 (or the pseudogene TRBV3-2) and TRBJ1-2, with D hard to call. Trimming shortened V by 4 bases and J by 0 bases, and 9 bases separated the two germline ends. Per the germline V gene, CDR1 is LGHDT and CDR2 is YNNKEL (reference sequence). The CDR3 is 14 residues long. Here the CDR3 DNA reads TGTGCCAGCAGCCCGGTCCCGGCTAACTATGGCTACACCTTC. This encodes CASSPVPANYGYTF.

The chain recombines TRBV19 with TRBJ1-5, with a weak D call TRBD1 (5 bases). This CDR3 is 16 amino acids long. Germline V gene lookup returns CDR1 LNHDA and CDR2 SQIVND (reference sequence). Trimming took 6 bases from V and 5 from J, leaving 20 bases between them. The chain's CDR3 is CASSKVTGERHQPQHF. DNA of the CDR3: TGTGCCAGTAGCAAGGTCACAGGAGAACGCCATCAGCCCCAGCATTTT.

This sequence joins TRBV10-3 and TRBJ1-1; 7 nucleotides match TRBD1. The CDR3 contains 14 residues. Looked up from germline, CDR1 is ENHRY and CDR2 is SYGVKD. The J segment lost 6 bases and the V segment lost 6 bases, leaving 10 bases of the junction unmatched. The CDR3 region has the DNA TGTGCCATCAGGGAGAATACAGGGGACCCTGAAGCTTTCTTT. It codes for CAIRENTGDPEAFF.